A single sample gave rise to the 19 T cell receptor beta chains below, sequenced in a study of graft-versus-host responses after intestinal transplantation (dated by TCRdb to about 2021). The method behind the library was the immunoSEQ multiplex PCR assay. TCRdb took this table from immuneACCESS and kept in-frame rearrangements with V and J called. Such tables lack part of the clones; where checked against another copy, unresolved V genes explain under half of the gap, and the rest is unexplained. The sample table lists about 120,000 clones, approximately 92% of them with a count of one. The biggest ten clones account for roughly 0.12% of the sample. What this sample's time point label stands for: cells obtained before transplantation from donor or recipient. No antigen has been assigned to these receptors. The sample in question was unstimulated CD4+ T cells sorted from spleen or lymph node cells, obtained before intestinal transplant. These receptors all stem from a human donor who received an intestinal transplant.

The rearrangement uses TRBV28 and TRBJ1-5, with 10 bases fitting TRBD1. The germline gives CDR1 MDHEN, CDR2 SYDVKM. V shed 7 bases, J shed 6 bases, and the junction held 9 bases outside the gene matches. The CDR3 has 15 residues. CDR3 sequence (DNA): TGTGCCAGCATTTCACCGGGACAGGGGTTTCAGCCCCAGCATTTT. It codes for CASISPGQGFQPQHF.

The rearrangement uses TRBV11-2 and TRBJ2-1; unclear D gene. Germline CDR1 reads SGHAT; CDR2 reads FQNNGV. The CDR3 sequence is 16 residues long. Deletions cut 5 bases from V and 0 bases from J, with 14 bases between. CDR3 protein: CASSPNRDPSYNEQFF. The CDR3 bases are TGTGCCAGCAGCCCTAACAGAGACCCCTCCTACAATGAGCAGTTCTTC. Full variable domain (outside the CDR3, taken from reference TRBV11-2 and TRBJ2-1): EAGVAQSPRYKIIEKRQSVAFWCNPISGHATLYWYQQILGQGPKLLIQFQNNGVVDDSQLPKDRFSAERLKGVDSTLKIQPAKLEDSAVYLCASSPNRDPSYNEQFFGPGTRLTVL.

The chain has TRBV5-1 and TRBJ2-1, with D unclear. The CDR3 totals 14 residues. Trimming removed 0 bases from V and 6 bases from J, with 10 bases in between. CDR1 is SGHRS, CDR2 YFSETQ, per germline. The CDR3 is CASSLAPPANEQFF. The CDR3 bases are TGCGCCAGCAGCTTGGCCCCCCCCGCCAATGAGCAGTTCTTC.

This clone was counted a single time. This chain uses TRBV7-2 with TRBJ2-5; tentatively, D is TRBD1 or TRBD2 (5 bases each). The CDR3 is 12 amino acids. V lost 5 bases to trimming and J lost 9 bases, with 13 bases between them. The germline V gene encodes CDR1 SGHTA and CDR2 FQGNSA. For the CDR3, the DNA is TGTGCCAGCAGCCGTGAGGGGCTGGCCCAGTACTTC. This gives the protein CASSREGLAQYF.

The chain is built from TRBV9 and TRBJ2-7; D is undetermined. Trimming left V 0 bases short and J 0 bases short, with 4 bases between. CDR3 length: 13 residues. Germline V gene data show CDR1 as SGDLS and CDR2 as YYNGEE. DNA for the CDR3: TGTGCCAGCAGCGTAGCGCCCTCCTACGAGCAGTACTTC. Amino acid sequence: CASSVAPSYEQYF.

The chain combines TRBV6-5 with TRBJ2-7; 8 nucleotides match TRBD1. The V gene's germline CDR1 is MNHEY and CDR2 SVGAGI. Trimming cost V 8 bases and J 3 bases; bases outside gene matches: 9. The CDR3 covers 14 residues. CDR3 in amino acids: CASALTGVDYEQYF. CDR3 nucleotides: TGTGCCAGCGCGTTGACAGGGGTCGACTACGAGCAGTACTTC.

This clone was observed a handful of times. The CDR3 coding sequence is TGTGCCATCAGCCCGGCAAGGCCACTGGGAGATACGCAGTATTTT. Translation: CAISPARPLGDTQYF. This sequence joins TRBV10-3 and TRBJ2-3; D is undetermined. Trimming left V 6 bases short and J 5 bases short, with 18 bases between. This CDR3 contains 15 residues. Germline V gene lookup returns CDR1 ENHRY and CDR2 SYGVKD.

This chain links TRBV5-1 with TRBJ1-2, with D hard to call. Trimming left V 0 bases short and J 0 bases short, with 6 bases between. Germline-derived CDR1 and CDR2 are SGHRS and YFSETQ. The CDR3 is 14 residues long. DNA for the CDR3: TGCGCCAGCAGCTTGGTACAGTCTAACTATGGCTACACCTTC. Encoded protein: CASSLVQSNYGYTF. Using reference TRBV5-1 and TRBJ1-2 for the parts outside the CDR3, the full variable domain is KAGVTQTPRYLIKTRGQQVTLSCSPISGHRSVSWYQQTPGQGLQFLFEYFSETQRNKGNFPGRFSGRQFSNSRSEMNVSTLELGDSALYLCASSLVQSNYGYTFGSGTRLTVV.

This rearrangement joins TRBV5-5 to TRBJ2-7; maybe TRBD1 (5 bases). Germline CDR1 SGHKS, CDR2 YYEKEE (reference sequence). V was trimmed by 3 bases and J by 3 bases, leaving 7 bases between them. This CDR3 region has 12 residues. The CDR3 here is CASSSTVYEQYF. CDR3 coding DNA: TGTGCCAGCAGCTCGACAGTCTACGAGCAGTACTTC.

This clone was seen only a few times. V and J are TRBV4-1 and TRBJ2-1, with 9 bases matching TRBD2. The CDR3 sequence is 18 residues long. CDR1 is MGHRA, CDR2 YSYEKL, per germline. The J segment lost 4 bases and the V segment lost 0 bases, leaving 10 bases of the junction unmatched. The CDR3 protein is CASSQDLAGRVGYNEQFF. DNA of the CDR3: TGCGCCAGCAGCCAAGATCTAGCGGGGCGAGTAGGATACAATGAGCAGTTCTTC.

CDR3 DNA: TGTGCCAGTAGTATAGTCGGGAGAAGGGGCTATGGCTACACCTTC. The encoded protein is CASSIVGRRGYGYTF. The genes are TRBV19 and TRBJ1-2, with TRBD1 as a possible D gene (5 bases). Germline V gene lookup returns CDR1 LNHDA and CDR2 SQIVND (reference sequence). V lost 1 base to trimming and J lost 4 bases, with 13 bases between them. This CDR3 has 15 residues.

This chain uses TRBV29-1 with TRBJ2-3; TRBD2 aligns across 10 bases. Germline lookup yields CDR1 SQVTM and CDR2 ANQGSEA. J was trimmed by 0 bases and V by 6 bases; bases with no gene match: 9. CDR3 length equals 16 residues. DNA of the CDR3: TGCAGCGTAGACGGAATGACTAGCGGGAGCACAGATACGCAGTATTTT. The encoded protein is CSVDGMTSGSTDTQYF.

The chain recombines TRBV5-1 with TRBJ1-1, with a weak D call TRBD1 (6 bases). V gave up 7 bases and J gave up 4 bases, with 14 bases separating them. The CDR3 is 13 residues long. CDR1 SGHRS and CDR2 YFSETQ come from the germline V gene. The CDR3 spells CASGEGGGTEAFF. The CDR3 coding sequence is TGCGCCAGCGGCGAGGGGGGAGGCACTGAAGCTTTCTTT.

CDR3 sequence reads: CASSRLGGTGQTQTQYF. For the CDR3, the DNA is TGTGCCAGCAGCCGTTTGGGGGGCACAGGACAGACCCAGACCCAGTACTTC. This chain links TRBV7-2 with TRBJ2-5; D tentatively fits TRBD1 or TRBD2 (6 bases each). Germline V gene data show CDR1 as SGHTA and CDR2 as FQGNSA. V lost 5 bases and J 6 bases, leaving 25 bases between the germline ends. The CDR3 has 17 amino acids.

The V call is TRBV9, the J call TRBJ1-4; 10 nucleotides line up with TRBD1. The CDR3 has 19 amino acids. Germline V lookup: CDR1 SGDLS, CDR2 YYNGEE. The J segment lost 0 bases and the V segment lost 2 bases, leaving 10 bases of the junction unmatched. CDR3 nucleotides: TGTGCCAGCAGCGTTTTGGGGACAGGGGCCCTGGCAACTAATGAAAAACTGTTTTTT. Amino acid sequence: CASSVLGTGALATNEKLFF.

This clone was picked up one time. The chain joins TRBV7-3 to TRBJ2-2; D gene ambiguous. This CDR3 spans 12 amino acids. Per the germline V gene, CDR1 is SGHTA and CDR2 is FQGTGA. Trimming took off 3 bases at V and 6 bases at J, with 5 bases between the two ends. In nucleotides, the CDR3 is TGTGCCAGCAGCTTCGGGCCCGGGGAGCTGTTTTTT. Protein sequence: CASSFGPGELFF.

The chain couples TRBV4-1 to TRBJ2-1, with 13 bases lining up with TRBD2. V was clipped by 0 bases and J by 5 bases; unmatched bases: 4. Germline V CDR1 and CDR2: MGHRA, YSYEKL. The CDR3 runs 17 residues. This CDR3 is CASSQDFGTSGNNEQFF. The CDR3 bases are TGCGCCAGCAGCCAAGATTTCGGGACTAGCGGGAACAATGAGCAGTTCTTC.

The chain links TRBV27 to TRBJ2-5, with D perhaps TRBD2 (6 bases). The CDR3 runs to 13 residues. The V gene lost 6 bases and the J gene lost 5 bases, with 13 bases spanning the gap. Germline values: CDR1 MNHEY, CDR2 SMNVEV (reference sequence). CDR3 in amino acids: CASRPSGGETQYF. CDR3 DNA sequence: TGTGCCAGCAGGCCCTCCGGAGGGGAGACCCAGTACTTC.

The chain links TRBV5-1 to TRBJ1-1; D not resolved. Germline V gene sequence: CDR1 SGHRS, CDR2 YFSETQ. Trimming left V 4 bases short and J 1 base short, with 11 bases between. The CDR3 totals 14 residues. This CDR3 reads CASSRTSGNTEAFF. CDR3 nucleotides: TGCGCCAGCAGCCGGACGTCGGGGAACACTGAAGCTTTCTTT.